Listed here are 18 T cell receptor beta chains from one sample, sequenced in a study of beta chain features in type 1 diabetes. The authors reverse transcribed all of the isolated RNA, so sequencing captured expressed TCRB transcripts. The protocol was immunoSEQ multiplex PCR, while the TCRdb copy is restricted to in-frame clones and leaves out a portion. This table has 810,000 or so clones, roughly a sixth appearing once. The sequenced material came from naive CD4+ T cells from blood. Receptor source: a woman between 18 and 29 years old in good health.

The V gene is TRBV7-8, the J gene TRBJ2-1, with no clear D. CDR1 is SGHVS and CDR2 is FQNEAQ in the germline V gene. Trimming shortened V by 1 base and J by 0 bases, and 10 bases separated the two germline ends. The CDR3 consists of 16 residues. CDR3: CASSLVVLSSYNEQFF. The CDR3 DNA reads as TGTGCCAGCAGCTTAGTTGTCTTGAGCTCCTACAATGAGCAGTTCTTC.

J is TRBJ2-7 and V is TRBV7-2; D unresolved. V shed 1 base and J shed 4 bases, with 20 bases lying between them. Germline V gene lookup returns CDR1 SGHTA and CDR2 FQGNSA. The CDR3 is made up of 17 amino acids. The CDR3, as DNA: TGTGCCAGCAGCTTAGGGGCTAGGCGATTTAGTGGGTACGAGCAGTACTTC. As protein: CASSLGARRFSGYEQYF.

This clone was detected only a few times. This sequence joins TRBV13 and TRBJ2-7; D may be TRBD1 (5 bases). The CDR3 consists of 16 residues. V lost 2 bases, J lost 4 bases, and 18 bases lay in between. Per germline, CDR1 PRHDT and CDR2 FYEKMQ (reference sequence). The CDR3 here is CASSLLSRRTRYEQYF. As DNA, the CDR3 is TGTGCCAGCAGCTTACTCTCGCGTCGGACACGATACGAGCAGTACTTC. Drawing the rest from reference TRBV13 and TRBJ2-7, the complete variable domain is AAGVIQSPRHLIKEKRETATLKCYPIPRHDTVYWYQQGPGQDPQFLISFYEKMQSDKGSIPDRFSAQQFSDYHSELNMSSLELGDSALYFCASSLLSRRTRYEQYFGPGTRLTVT.

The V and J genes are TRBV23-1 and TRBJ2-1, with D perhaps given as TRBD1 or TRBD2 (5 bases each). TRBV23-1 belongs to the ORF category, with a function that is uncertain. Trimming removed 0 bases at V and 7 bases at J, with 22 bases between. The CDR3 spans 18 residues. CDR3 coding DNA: TGCGCCAGCAGTCAATCCCCGGGGACGGACCACTACGGGAATGAGCAGTTCTTC. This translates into CASSQSPGTDHYGNEQFF.

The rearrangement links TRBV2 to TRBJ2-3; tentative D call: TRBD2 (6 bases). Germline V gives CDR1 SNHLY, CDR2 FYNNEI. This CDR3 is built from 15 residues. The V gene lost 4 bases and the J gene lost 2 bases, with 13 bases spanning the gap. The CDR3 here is CASSGRRGITDTQYF. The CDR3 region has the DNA TGTGCCAGCAGTGGTAGGCGGGGAATCACAGATACGCAGTATTTT.

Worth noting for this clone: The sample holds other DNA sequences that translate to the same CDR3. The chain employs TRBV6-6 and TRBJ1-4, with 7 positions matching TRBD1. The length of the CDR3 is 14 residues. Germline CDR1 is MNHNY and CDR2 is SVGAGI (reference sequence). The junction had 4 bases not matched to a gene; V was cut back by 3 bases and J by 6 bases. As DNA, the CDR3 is TGTGCCAGCAGTTATTCAGGGGGTGATGAAAAACTGTTTTTT. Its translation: CASSYSGGDEKLFF.

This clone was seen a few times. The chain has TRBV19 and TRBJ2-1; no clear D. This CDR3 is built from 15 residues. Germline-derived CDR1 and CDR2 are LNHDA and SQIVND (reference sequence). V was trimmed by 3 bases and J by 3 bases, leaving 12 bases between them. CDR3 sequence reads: CASSITGSLYNEQFF. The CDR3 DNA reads TGTGCCAGTAGTATCACGGGCAGCCTCTACAATGAGCAGTTCTTC. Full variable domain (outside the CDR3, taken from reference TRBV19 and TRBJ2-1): DGGITQSPKYLFRKEGQNVTLSCEQNLNHDAMYWYRQDPGQGLRLIYYSQIVNDFQKGDIAEGYSVSREKKESFPLTVTSAQKNPTAFYLCASSITGSLYNEQFFGPGTRLTVL.

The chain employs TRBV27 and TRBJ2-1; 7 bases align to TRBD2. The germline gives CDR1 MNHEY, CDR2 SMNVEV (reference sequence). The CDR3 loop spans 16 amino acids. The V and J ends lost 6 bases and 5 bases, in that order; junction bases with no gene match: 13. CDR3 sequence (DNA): TGTGCCAGCAGCCAGACATCCGGGAGGAATCACAATGAGCAGTTCTTC. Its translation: CASSQTSGRNHNEQFF.

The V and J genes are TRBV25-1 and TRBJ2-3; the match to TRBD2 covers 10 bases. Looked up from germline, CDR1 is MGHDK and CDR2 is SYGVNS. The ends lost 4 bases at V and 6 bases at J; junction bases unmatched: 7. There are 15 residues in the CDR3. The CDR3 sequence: CASSALAGVLDTQYF. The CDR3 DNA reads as TGTGCCAGCAGTGCCCTAGCGGGAGTTCTCGATACGCAGTATTTT. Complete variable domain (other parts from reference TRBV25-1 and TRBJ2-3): EADIYQTPRYLVIGTGKKITLECSQTMGHDKMYWYQQDPGMELHLIHYSYGVNSTEKGDLSSESTVSRIRTEHFPLTLESARPSHTSQYLCASSALAGVLDTQYFGPGTRLTVL.

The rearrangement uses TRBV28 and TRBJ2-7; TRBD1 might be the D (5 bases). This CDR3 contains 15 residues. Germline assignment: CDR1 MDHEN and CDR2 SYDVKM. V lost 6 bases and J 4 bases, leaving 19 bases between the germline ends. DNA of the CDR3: TGTGCCAGCAGCACGGGTGCGGCAGGGTTGTACGAGCAGTACTTC. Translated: CASSTGAAGLYEQYF.

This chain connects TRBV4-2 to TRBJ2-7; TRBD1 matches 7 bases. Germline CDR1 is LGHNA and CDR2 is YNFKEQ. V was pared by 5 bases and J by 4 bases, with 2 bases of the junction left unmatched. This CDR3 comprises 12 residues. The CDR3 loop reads CASSKGQYEQYF. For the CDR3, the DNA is TGTGCCAGCAGCAAGGGACAGTACGAGCAGTACTTC.

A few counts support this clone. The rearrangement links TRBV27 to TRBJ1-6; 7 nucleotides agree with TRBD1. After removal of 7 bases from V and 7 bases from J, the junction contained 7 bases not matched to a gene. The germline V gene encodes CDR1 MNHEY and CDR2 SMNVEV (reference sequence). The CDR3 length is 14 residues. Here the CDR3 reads CASTRGQRNSPLHF. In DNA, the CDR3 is TGTGCCAGCACAAGGGGACAGAGGAATTCACCCCTCCACTTT.

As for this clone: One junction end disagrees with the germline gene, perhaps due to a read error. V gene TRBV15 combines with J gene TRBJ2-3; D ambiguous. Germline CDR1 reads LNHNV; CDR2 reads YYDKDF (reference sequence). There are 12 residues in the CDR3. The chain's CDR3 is CATSGDTDTQYF. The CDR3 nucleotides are TGTGCCACCAGCGGAGACACAGATACGCAGTATTTT.

The DNA of the CDR3 is TGTGCCAGCAGCTTAGAACTAGCGGGAGTCAATGAGCAGTTCTTC. Encoded protein: CASSLELAGVNEQFF. V and J are TRBV7-9 and TRBJ2-1; 11 nucleotides match TRBD2. The ends lost 1 base at V and 6 bases at J; junction bases unmatched: 2. Germline CDR1 and CDR2: SEHNR and FQNEAQ (reference sequence). The CDR3 is 15 residues long. Combining the CDR3 with reference TRBV7-9 and TRBJ2-1 gives the whole variable domain DTGVSQNPRHKITKRGQNVTFRCDPISEHNRLYWYRQTLGQGPEFLTYFQNEAQLEKSRLLSDRFSAERPKGSFSTLEIQRTEQGDSAMYLCASSLELAGVNEQFFGPGTRLTVL.

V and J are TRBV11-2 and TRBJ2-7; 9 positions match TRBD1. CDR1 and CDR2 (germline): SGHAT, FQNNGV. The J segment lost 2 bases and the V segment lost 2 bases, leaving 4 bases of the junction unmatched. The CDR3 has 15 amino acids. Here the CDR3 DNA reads TGTGCCAGCAGCTTATGGGACAGGGTAACCTACGAGCAGTACTTC. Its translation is CASSLWDRVTYEQYF.

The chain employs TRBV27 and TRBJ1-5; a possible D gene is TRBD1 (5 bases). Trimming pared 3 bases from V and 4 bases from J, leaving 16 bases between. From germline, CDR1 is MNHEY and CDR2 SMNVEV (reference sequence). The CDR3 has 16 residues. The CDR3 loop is CASSFIGRGANQPQHF. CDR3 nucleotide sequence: TGTGCCAGCAGTTTTATCGGTAGAGGGGCTAATCAGCCCCAGCATTTT.

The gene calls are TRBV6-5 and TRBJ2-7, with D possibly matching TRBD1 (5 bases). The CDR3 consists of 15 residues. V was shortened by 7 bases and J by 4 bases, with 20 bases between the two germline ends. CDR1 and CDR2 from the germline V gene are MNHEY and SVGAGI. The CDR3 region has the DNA TGTGCCAGCAAACCCCAATACCCAGGGAAATACGAGCAGTACTTC. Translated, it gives CASKPQYPGKYEQYF.

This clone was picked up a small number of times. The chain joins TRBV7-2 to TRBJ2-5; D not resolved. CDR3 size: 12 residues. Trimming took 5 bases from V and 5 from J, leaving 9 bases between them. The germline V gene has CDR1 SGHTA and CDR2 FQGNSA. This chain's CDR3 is CASSQPRETQYF. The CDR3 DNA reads TGTGCCAGCAGCCAACCTAGGGAGACCCAGTACTTC.